The present entry profiles one T cell receptor beta chain with its context. Antigen specificity is unknown. Treatment specified: some 20 received Ad26.COV2.S at low or high dose, single or two shots; about 5 received placebo; per-sample allocation not given. Samples were taken on day 63 after the first vaccine or placebo injection. An Ad26 vector that expressed Wuhan-strain SARS-CoV-2 spike constituted the vaccine. The record originates from a study of Ad26.COV2.S vaccination and SARS-CoV-2 variants. The wider study: Intramuscular Ad26.COV2.S doses were given once or twice, 56 days apart. Study-wide points: Total T cell responses were possibly underestimated by TCR breadth and depth analyses. People who got the vaccine had more spike-specific TCR breadth than people who got placebo.

Data came from immunoSEQ multiplex PCR; TCRdb stores just in-frame clones and leaves some out. The sample has about 470,000 clones, roughly 88% seen once. CDR1 is SGDLS and CDR2 is YYNGEE in the germline V gene. The CDR3 covers 14 residues. Germline trimming cut 6 bases from V and 8 bases from J; bases unmatched to any gene: 13. The TCR was taken from a person aged 18-65 years who received the Ad26.COV2.S COVID-19 vaccine or a placebo. The chain links TRBV9 to TRBJ1-2, with 7 bases matching TRBD1. Sample: peripheral blood, taken in a trial of Ad26.COV2.S vaccine versus placebo. CDR3 bases: TGTGCCAGCAACAACAGGGGTTTCGGTCAGGGCTACACCTTC. This translates into CASNNRGFGQGYTF.